The 15 T cell receptor beta chains in this list originate from one sample, sequenced in a study of OX40 agonist ivuxolimab in advanced cancers. Some clones are missing from TCRdb's copy, which holds only in-frame ones; the method was immunoSEQ multiplex PCR. The repertoire consists of about 21,000 clones, with roughly 80% occurring once and the leading ten covering approximately 15%. Here the sequenced sample was CD4+ or CD8+ T cells sorted from blood, taken in a trial of the OX40 agonist ivuxolimab. The receptor source for this set is an adult with an advanced solid tumor such as melanoma, head and neck, liver or kidney cancer.

The rearrangement links TRBV2 to TRBJ1-4; D is perhaps TRBD1 (6 bases). This CDR3 region has 14 residues. The germline V and J ends were trimmed by 7 bases and 8 bases, with 17 bases remaining between them. CDR1 is SNHLY and CDR2 is FYNNEI in the germline V gene. The CDR3, as DNA: TGTGCCAGCAACAGGGACGGAAGGGGGGAAAAACTGTTTTTT. Translation: CASNRDGRGEKLFF. The whole variable domain, remainder taken from reference TRBV2 and TRBJ1-4, is EPEVTQTPSHQVTQMGQEVILRCVPISNHLYFYWYRQILGQKVEFLVSFYNNEISEKSEIFDDQFSVERPDGSNFTLKIRSTKLEDSAMYFCASNRDGRGEKLFFGSGTQLSVL.

This clone was seen only a few times. This sequence joins TRBV30 and TRBJ1-2, with D unclear. Germline V gene sequence: CDR1 GTSNPN, CDR2 SVGIG (reference sequence). The CDR3 sequence is 12 residues long. V lost 1 base, J lost 6 bases, and 9 bases lay in between. The chain's CDR3 is CAWSGERNGYTF. CDR3 nucleotides: TGTGCCTGGAGTGGGGAAAGGAATGGCTACACCTTC. The variable domain in full, with the rest retrieved from reference TRBV30 and TRBJ1-2, is SQTIHQWPATLVQPVGSPLSLECTVEGTSNPNLYWYRQAAGRGLQLLFYSVGIGQISSEVPQNLSASRPQDRQFILSSKKLLLSDSGFYLCAWSGERNGYTFGSGTRLTVV.

V gene TRBV2 combines with J gene TRBJ2-6; no reliable D call. With 4 bases removed from V and 0 bases from J, the gap between germline ends came to 19 bases. The CDR3 covers 19 residues. Germline V gene lookup returns CDR1 SNHLY and CDR2 FYNNEI. CDR3 nucleotide sequence: TGTGCCAGCAGTGGGATTTTCGGCCGAGTAAACTCTGGGGCCAACGTCCTGACTTTC. This codes for CASSGIFGRVNSGANVLTF.

This chain's CDR3 is CASSHHFSRRKDYGYTF. CDR3 bases: TGCGCCAGCAGCCACCACTTCTCTCGACGGAAAGACTATGGCTACACCTTC. V and J are TRBV4-1 and TRBJ1-2; no reliable D call. The ends were cut back, 3 bases at V and 3 bases at J, with 20 bases in the middle. The CDR3 is made up of 17 amino acids. Germline CDR1 reads MGHRA; CDR2 reads YSYEKL.

This chain connects TRBV11-2 to TRBJ1-3; D is undetermined. Per germline, CDR1 SGHAT and CDR2 FQNNGV. This CDR3 comprises 12 residues. V gave up 6 bases and J gave up 3 bases, with 6 bases separating them. This chain's CDR3 is CASSTRGNTIYF. CDR3 nucleotides: TGTGCCAGCAGTACTCGTGGAAACACCATATATTTT. The variable domain in full, completed from reference TRBV11-2 and TRBJ1-3, reads EAGVAQSPRYKIIEKRQSVAFWCNPISGHATLYWYQQILGQGPKLLIQFQNNGVVDDSQLPKDRFSAERLKGVDSTLKIQPAKLEDSAVYLCASSTRGNTIYFGEGSWLTVV.

V and J are TRBV1 and TRBJ1-2; TRBD1 was called by the table and not checked on the DNA. TRBV1 is noted as a pseudogene. There are 16 residues in the CDR3. CDR3 sequence reads: CTSSPNEQGAYYGYTF. For the CDR3, the DNA is TGCACCAGCAGCCCCAATGAGCAGGGGGCATACTATGGCTACACCTTC.

The rearrangement uses TRBV5-6 and TRBJ2-7; no firm D call. V lost 1 base, J lost 0 bases, and 5 bases lay in between. The germline V gene encodes CDR1 SGHDT and CDR2 YYEEEE. The CDR3 has 13 amino acids. The CDR3 here is CASSLQFSYEQYF. DNA of the CDR3: TGTGCCAGCAGCTTGCAGTTCTCCTACGAGCAGTACTTC.

V usage is TRBV21-1 and J usage is TRBJ2-7; the table's D gene call, TRBD2, was not cross checked with the DNA. TRBV21-1 is a documented pseudogene. The CDR3 totals 14 residues. CDR3 in amino acids: CASSSGTDSYEQYF. CDR3 DNA: TGTGCCAGCAGCAGCGGGACCGACTCCTACGAGCAGTACTTC.

The genes are TRBV7-8 and TRBJ2-5; TRBD2 matches 10 bases. V lost 5 bases to trimming and J lost 1 base; unmatched junction nucleotides: 13. Germline V gene lookup returns CDR1 SGHVS and CDR2 FQNEAQ. This CDR3 comprises 18 residues. DNA of the CDR3: TGTGCCAGCAGCGCCATGTCGACTAGCGGGCCGACCCAAGAGACCCAGTACTTC. This codes for CASSAMSTSGPTQETQYF. The full variable domain, with the rest looked up from reference TRBV7-8 and TRBJ2-5, is GAGVSQSPRYKVAKRGQDVALRCDPISGHVSLFWYQQALGQGPEFLTYFQNEAQLDKSGLPSDRFFAERPEGSVSTLKIQRTQQEDSAVYLCASSAMSTSGPTQETQYFGPGTRLLVL.

V and J are TRBV7-6 and TRBJ2-1, with D tentatively TRBD1 or TRBD2 (5 bases each). CDR3 length equals 14 residues. V dropped 2 bases and J dropped 8 bases, with 13 bases sitting between them. The germline V gene encodes CDR1 SGHVS and CDR2 FNYEAQ. Here the CDR3 reads CASSLWGTQDEQFF. The CDR3 region has the DNA TGTGCCAGCAGCTTATGGGGGACCCAAGATGAGCAGTTCTTC.

This chain joins TRBV11-1 and TRBJ2-7; 14 nucleotides align to TRBD2. CDR1 is SGHAT and CDR2 is FQDESV in the germline V gene (reference sequence). This CDR3 comprises 13 residues. With V trimmed by 8 bases and J by 3 bases, 0 bases remained unmatched. DNA for the CDR3: TGTGCCAGCGGGACTAGCGGGAGCTACGAGCAGTACTTC. Protein product: CASGTSGSYEQYF.

The CDR3 here is CARVGGRYGYTF. CDR3 bases: TGCGCCAGAGTCGGGGGAAGGTATGGCTACACCTTC. This chain uses TRBV23-1 with TRBJ1-2; D is perhaps TRBD1 (5 bases). TRBV23-1 is an ORF, with its function uncertain. Trimming took 9 bases from V and 5 from J, leaving 13 bases between them. CDR3 length equals 12 residues.

This clone was observed a few times. The rearrangement links TRBV7-9 to TRBJ2-7; 8 bases match TRBD1. Per germline, CDR1 SEHNR and CDR2 FQNEAQ (reference sequence). The CDR3 is 15 residues long. Losses at the gene ends were 0 bases for V and 6 bases for J; bases not matched to a gene: 7. CDR3 sequence: CASSLAAGGASEQYF. CDR3 bases: TGTGCCAGCAGCTTAGCGGCAGGGGGCGCTTCCGAGCAGTACTTC.

The gene calls are TRBV5-1 and TRBJ1-2; D not resolved. Trimming stripped 0 bases from V and 8 bases from J, with 17 bases between. The CDR3 runs to 15 residues. Germline CDR1 SGHRS, CDR2 YFSETQ. The CDR3 DNA is TGCGCCAGCAGCTTGGCCGTAGGTGGGGAAGGCGGCTACACCTTC. Residues: CASSLAVGGEGGYTF.

In nucleotides, the CDR3 is TGTGCCAGCAGCAAACATGCGGAGGGGCTTAATCAGCCCCAGCATTTT. It translates to CASSKHAEGLNQPQHF. The chain links TRBV21-1 to TRBJ1-5. TRBV21-1 is tagged as a pseudogene. This CDR3 has 16 residues.